The entry below describes one T cell receptor beta chain. Its specificity is not known. The data derive from a study of graft-versus-host responses after intestinal transplantation. Study-level information: In this cohort, recipients had multivisceral, liver-intestinal, or isolated intestinal transplants. After anti-thymocyte globulin induction, recipients took tacrolimus and steroids for 3 to 4 years.

Clones were read by immunoSEQ multiplex PCR, and TCRdb kept only the in-frame ones, dropping some. The data show over 100,000 clones, with 85% to 95% seen just once and over 0.1% held by the top ten. Trimming removed 3 bases from V and 8 bases from J; junction bases left unmatched: 4. CDR1 and CDR2 (germline): SGHRS, YFSETQ. CDR3 length: 14 residues. The TCR sequence derives from a human donor who received an intestinal transplant. The V and J genes are TRBV5-1 and TRBJ1-4; 10 positions match TRBD1. Specimen: unstimulated CD4+ T cells sorted from spleen or lymph node cells, collected before intestinal transplant. The CDR3 reads CASSYQTGGEKLFF. The DNA for the CDR3 is TGCGCCAGCAGCTACCAGACAGGGGGCGAAAAACTGTTTTTT.